This TCR beta chain was found in a study of T cell repertoires in cytomegalovirus infection. At the level of the study: CMV infection plus the matching HLA type was flagged by public TCR beta signatures.

As regards this clonotype: The antigen is undetermined.

This CDR3 has 15 residues. The V gene's germline CDR1 is SGHAT and CDR2 FQNNGV. V was clipped by 4 bases and J by 7 bases; unmatched bases: 12. Notes on the study in general: Pooled public TCR beta family frequency picked out CMV carriers with the relevant HLA. CMV-specific TCR beta clonotypes restricted by HLA-C dominated the ex vivo response.

Each CDR3 protein gets one entry after TCRdb re-called the reads with MiXCR. Of around 170,000 distinct CDR3 sequences in the sample, 15% to 20% were seen once. The chain is built from TRBV11-2 and TRBJ2-7; TRBD1 aligns across 8 bases. The sequence came from a human donor in good health (CMV status not recorded). Some clones in this sample may be carry-over from other donors' samples. Sample: CD8+ T cells from PBMCs. The CDR3 region is CASSSLRTGRGEQYF. The CDR3 DNA sequence: TGTGCCAGCAGCTCCCTAAGGACAGGGCGGGGAGAGCAGTACTTC.